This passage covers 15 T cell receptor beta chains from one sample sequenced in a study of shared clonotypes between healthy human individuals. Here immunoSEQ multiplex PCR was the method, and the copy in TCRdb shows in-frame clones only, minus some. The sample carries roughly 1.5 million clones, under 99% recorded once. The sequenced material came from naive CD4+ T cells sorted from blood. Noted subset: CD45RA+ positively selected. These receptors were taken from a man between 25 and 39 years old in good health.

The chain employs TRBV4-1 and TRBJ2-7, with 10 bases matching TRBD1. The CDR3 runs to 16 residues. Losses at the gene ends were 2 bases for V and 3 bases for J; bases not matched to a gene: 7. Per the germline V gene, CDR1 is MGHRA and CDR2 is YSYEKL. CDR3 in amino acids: CASSQNRDRGSYEQYF. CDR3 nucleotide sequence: TGCGCCAGCAGCCAAAACCGGGACAGGGGCAGCTACGAGCAGTACTTC.

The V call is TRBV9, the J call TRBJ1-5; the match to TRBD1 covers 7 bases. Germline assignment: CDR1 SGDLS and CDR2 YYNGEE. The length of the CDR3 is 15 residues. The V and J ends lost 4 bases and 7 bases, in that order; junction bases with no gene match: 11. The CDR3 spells CASSRQGRTEQPQHF. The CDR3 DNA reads TGTGCCAGCAGCAGACAGGGCCGGACCGAGCAGCCCCAGCATTTT.

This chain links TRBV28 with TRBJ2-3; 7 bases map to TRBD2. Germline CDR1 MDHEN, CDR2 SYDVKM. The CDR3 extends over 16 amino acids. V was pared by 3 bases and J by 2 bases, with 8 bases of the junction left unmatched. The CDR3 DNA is TGTGCCAGCAGTTTCGTTCGAGCGGGGATCACAGATACGCAGTATTTT. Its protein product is CASSFVRAGITDTQYF.

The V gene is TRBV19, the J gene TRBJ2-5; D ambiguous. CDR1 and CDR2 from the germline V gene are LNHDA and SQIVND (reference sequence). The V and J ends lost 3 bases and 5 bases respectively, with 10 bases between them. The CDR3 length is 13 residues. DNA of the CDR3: TGTGCCAGTAGTATGTGGCAGTCCGAGACCCAGTACTTC. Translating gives CASSMWQSETQYF.

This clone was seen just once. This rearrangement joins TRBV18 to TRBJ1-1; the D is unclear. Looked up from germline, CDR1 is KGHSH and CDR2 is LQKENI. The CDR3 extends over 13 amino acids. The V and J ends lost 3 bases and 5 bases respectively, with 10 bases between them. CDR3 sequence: CASSPIGETEAFF. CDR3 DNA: TGTGCCAGCTCACCTATCGGGGAGACTGAAGCTTTCTTT.

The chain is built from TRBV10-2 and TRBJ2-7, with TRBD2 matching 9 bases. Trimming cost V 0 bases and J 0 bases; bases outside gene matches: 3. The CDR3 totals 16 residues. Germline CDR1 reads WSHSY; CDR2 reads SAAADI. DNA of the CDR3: TGCGCCAGCAGTGAGTCGACTAGCGGACTCTCCTACGAGCAGTACTTC. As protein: CASSESTSGLSYEQYF.

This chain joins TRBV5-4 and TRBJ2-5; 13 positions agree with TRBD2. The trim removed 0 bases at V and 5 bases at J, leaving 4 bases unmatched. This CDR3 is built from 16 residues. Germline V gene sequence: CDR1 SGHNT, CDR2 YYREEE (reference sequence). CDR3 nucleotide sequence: TGTGCCAGCAGCTTGGCCGCGACTAGCGGGAGGGAGACCCAGTACTTC. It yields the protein CASSLAATSGRETQYF.

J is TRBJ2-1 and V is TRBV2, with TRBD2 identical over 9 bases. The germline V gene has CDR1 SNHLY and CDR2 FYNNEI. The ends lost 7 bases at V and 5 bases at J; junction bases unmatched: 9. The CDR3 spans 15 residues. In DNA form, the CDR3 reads TGTGCCAGCAACCTTGGCGGGAGGGTGGACAATGAGCAGTTCTTC. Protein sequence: CASNLGGRVDNEQFF.

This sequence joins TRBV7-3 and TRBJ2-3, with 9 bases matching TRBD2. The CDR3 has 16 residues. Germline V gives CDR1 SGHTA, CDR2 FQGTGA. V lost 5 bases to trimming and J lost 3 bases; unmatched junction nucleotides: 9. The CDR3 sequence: CASSIGLAISTDTQYF. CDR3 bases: TGTGCCAGCAGCATAGGACTAGCGATCTCGACAGATACGCAGTATTTT.

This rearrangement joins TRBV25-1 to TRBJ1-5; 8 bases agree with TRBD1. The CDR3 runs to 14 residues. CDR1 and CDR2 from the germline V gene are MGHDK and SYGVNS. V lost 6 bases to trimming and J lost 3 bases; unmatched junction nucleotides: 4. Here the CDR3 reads CASSRTGPNQPQHF. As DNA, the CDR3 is TGTGCCAGCAGCAGGACAGGGCCCAATCAGCCCCAGCATTTT.

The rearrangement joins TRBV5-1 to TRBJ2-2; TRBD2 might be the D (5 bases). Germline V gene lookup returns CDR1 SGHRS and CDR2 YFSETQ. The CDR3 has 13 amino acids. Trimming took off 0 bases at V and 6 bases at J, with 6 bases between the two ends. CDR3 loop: CASSLGEPGELFF. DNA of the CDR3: TGCGCCAGCAGCTTGGGGGAGCCCGGGGAGCTGTTTTTT.

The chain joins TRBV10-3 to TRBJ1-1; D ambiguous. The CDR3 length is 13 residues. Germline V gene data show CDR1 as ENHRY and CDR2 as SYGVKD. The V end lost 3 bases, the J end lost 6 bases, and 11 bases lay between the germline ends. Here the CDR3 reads CAISELGFPEAFF. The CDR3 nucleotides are TGTGCCATCAGTGAACTGGGATTCCCTGAAGCTTTCTTT.

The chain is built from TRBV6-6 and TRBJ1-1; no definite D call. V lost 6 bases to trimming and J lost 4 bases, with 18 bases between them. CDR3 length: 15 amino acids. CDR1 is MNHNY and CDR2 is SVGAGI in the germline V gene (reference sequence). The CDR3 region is CASSRRLLHGTEAFF. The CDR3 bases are TGTGCCAGCAGCCGACGTCTCTTGCACGGCACTGAAGCTTTCTTT.

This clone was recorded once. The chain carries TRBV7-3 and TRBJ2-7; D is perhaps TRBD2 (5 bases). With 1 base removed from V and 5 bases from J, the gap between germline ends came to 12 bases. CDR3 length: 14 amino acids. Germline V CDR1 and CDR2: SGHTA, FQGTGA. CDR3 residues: CASSLRTSRDEQYF. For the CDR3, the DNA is TGTGCCAGCAGCTTAAGGACGTCGAGGGACGAGCAGTACTTC.

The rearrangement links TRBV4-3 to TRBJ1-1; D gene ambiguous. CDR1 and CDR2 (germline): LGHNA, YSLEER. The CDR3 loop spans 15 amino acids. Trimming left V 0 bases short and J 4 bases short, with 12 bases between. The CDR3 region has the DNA TGCGCCAGCAGCCAAGAGCCCAGAAGGGTCACTGAAGCTTTCTTT. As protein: CASSQEPRRVTEAFF.